This T cell receptor beta chain was recovered during a study of blood T cells in healthy people across ages. Study context: About one barcoded beta molecule was captured per two T cells (by template switching).

Combining a sample-barcoded 5' primer with a J-beta primer mix, a second PCR ran for roughly 7 to 11 cycles. Each cDNA molecule carried a tag from a template-switch adaptor that contained 12 random nucleotides. A single record per CDR3 protein comes from TCRdb applying MiXCR to the 5' RACE reads. The profile shows about 730,000 distinct CDR3 sequences, roughly 43% of them singletons. The CDR3 is made up of 15 amino acids. With 5 bases removed from V and 6 bases from J, the gap between germline ends came to 17 bases. Study-level points and caveats: Estimated diversity, derived from one million T cells, was regarded as an underestimate.

On this clonotype itself: No antigen is known for it.

The V call is TRBV12-3 or TRBV12-4, the J call TRBJ1-5; D is perhaps TRBD1 (5 bases). Material for sequencing was blood. The TCR sequence derives from a woman between 55 and 75 years old in good health. CDR3 sequence reads: CASSPNPGYPQPQHF. The CDR3 DNA follows: TGTGCCAGCAGTCCCAACCCAGGGTACCCTCAGCCCCAGCATTTT.